Following are 14 T cell receptor beta chains from one sample sequenced in a study of identical twins. TCRdb re-derived calls from the 5' RACE reads in MiXCR, one entry per CDR3 protein. Of 650,000 to 750,000 distinct CDR3 sequences listed, about 20% are singletons. The same specimen was also included in a second study, on T cells expressing NK-cell markers.

The specimen sequenced was PBMCs. All receptors derive from a woman between 18 and 29 years old in good health.

The chain joins TRBV4-1 to TRBJ2-1; 11 bases match TRBD2. Unmatched junction bases numbered 11, after V lost 3 bases and J lost 4 bases. Germline loops: CDR1 MGHRA, CDR2 YSYEKL. The CDR3 has 18 amino acids. CDR3 sequence reads: CASSHSPRGLAAYNEQFF. DNA of the CDR3: TGCGCCAGCAGCCACTCCCCCCGGGGACTAGCGGCATACAATGAGCAGTTCTTC.

The chain joins TRBV12-3 or TRBV12-4 to TRBJ2-2, with no clear D. This CDR3 contains 16 residues. V was trimmed by 0 bases and J by 1 base, leaving 9 bases between them. CDR3 amino acids: CASSLALIKNTGELFF. CDR3 nucleotides: TGTGCCAGCAGTTTAGCGCTTATCAAGAACACCGGGGAGCTGTTTTTT.

There are many counts of this clonotype. The chain has TRBV29-1 and TRBJ2-5; the D is unclear. There are 14 residues in the CDR3. Germline CDR1 SQVTM, CDR2 ANQGSEA. V was pared by 4 bases and J by 1 base, with 13 bases between. The CDR3 here is CSVGRVGSQETQYF. For the CDR3, the DNA is TGCAGCGTTGGCCGGGTCGGAAGCCAAGAGACCCAGTACTTC.

V gene TRBV20-1 combines with J gene TRBJ2-3; D unclear. The germline V gene encodes CDR1 DFQATT and CDR2 SNEGSKA (reference sequence). This CDR3 spans 15 amino acids. V shed 4 bases and J shed 2 bases, with 16 bases lying between them. The CDR3 sequence is CSANNPILDTDTQYF. The CDR3 coding sequence is TGCAGTGCTAATAACCCAATCTTGGACACAGATACGCAGTATTTT.

This clonotype turned up a few times. The chain couples TRBV11-3 to TRBJ2-3; D not resolved. Trimming pared 0 bases from V and 2 bases from J, leaving 15 bases between. The CDR3 covers 17 residues. Per the germline V gene, CDR1 is SGHNT and CDR2 is YENEEA. The CDR3 nucleotides read TGTGCCAGCAGCTTAGAACCCCCGGCCCGCGTCACAGATACGCAGTATTTT. It codes for CASSLEPPARVTDTQYF.

This clonotype was observed a handful of times. V is TRBV20-1 and J is TRBJ1-1, with TRBD1 matching over 9 bases. The CDR3 has 15 amino acids. The ends lost 6 bases at V and 2 bases at J; junction bases unmatched: 10. Germline assignment: CDR1 DFQATT and CDR2 SNEGSKA (reference sequence). CDR3 nucleotides: TGCAGTGCAAACACCCTGACAGGGGGAAACACTGAAGCTTTCTTT. Its translation is CSANTLTGGNTEAFF.

This rearrangement joins TRBV5-1 to TRBJ2-3; no reliable D call. CDR3 length: 15 residues. Looked up from germline, CDR1 is SGHRS and CDR2 is YFSETQ. The V and J ends lost 3 bases and 0 bases respectively, with 11 bases between them. CDR3 DNA sequence: TGCGCCAGCAGCTCCGACGCCTCTAGCACAGATACGCAGTATTTT. Residues: CASSSDASSTDTQYF.

This clonotype was counted between two and nine times. The J gene is TRBJ2-5, the V gene TRBV29-1; 10 nucleotides line up with TRBD2. This CDR3 region has 15 residues. The junction had 6 bases not matched to a gene; V was cut back by 0 bases and J by 5 bases. Germline V gives CDR1 SQVTM, CDR2 ANQGSEA. Here the CDR3 reads CSVEDQASGGETQYF. The DNA of the CDR3 is TGCAGCGTTGAAGATCAGGCTAGCGGGGGTGAGACCCAGTACTTC. Filled out from reference TRBV29-1 and TRBJ2-5, the complete variable domain reads SAVISQKPSRDICQRGTSLTIQCQVDSQVTMMFWYRQQPGQSLTLIATANQGSEATYESGFVIDKFPISRPNLTFSTLTVSNMSPEDSSIYLCSVEDQASGGETQYFGPGTRLLVL.

This clonotype was picked up a small number of times. The gene calls are TRBV24-1 and TRBJ2-3, with TRBD2 as a possible D gene (6 bases). The ends were cut back, 3 bases at V and 5 bases at J, with 8 bases in the middle. The CDR3 is 13 amino acids. The germline V gene encodes CDR1 KGHDR and CDR2 SFDVKD. CDR3 protein: CATSDPGEDTQYF. CDR3 nucleotide sequence: TGTGCCACCAGTGATCCGGGAGAAGATACGCAGTATTTT.

The V and J genes are TRBV6-2 or TRBV6-3 and TRBJ2-1, with D possibly matching TRBD2 (5 bases). Germline lookup yields CDR1 MNHEY and CDR2 SVGEGT. The CDR3 consists of 11 residues. Trimming stripped 6 bases from V and 9 bases from J, with 9 bases between. The chain's CDR3 is CASRLEGEQFF. The CDR3 bases are TGTGCCAGCAGATTAGAGGGTGAGCAGTTCTTC.

This clonotype was counted between two and nine times. The rearrangement joins TRBV6-2 or TRBV6-3 to TRBJ2-1; no firm D call. CDR3 length: 12 amino acids. Deletions cut 2 bases from V and 9 bases from J, with 8 bases between. CDR1 and CDR2 (germline): MNHEY, SVGEGT. The CDR3 bases are TGTGCCAGCAGTTACCCGATAGGTGAGCAGTTCTTC. The encoded protein is CASSYPIGEQFF.

This clonotype has a handful of counts. The chain recombines TRBV6-2 or TRBV6-3 with TRBJ1-5; D is ambiguous. CDR3 length: 14 amino acids. Germline CDR1 and CDR2: MNHEY and SVGEGT. Between the trimmed V and J ends, which lost 4 bases and 4 bases, there was a span of 11 bases. DNA of the CDR3: TGTGCCAGCAGTTCCCCATTTTTAAATCAGCCCCAGCATTTT. Encoded protein: CASSSPFLNQPQHF.

The sample holds many counts of this clonotype. The chain carries TRBV29-1 and TRBJ2-2, with D possibly being TRBD1 (6 bases). The CDR3 runs 13 residues. V dropped 4 bases and J dropped 3 bases, with 9 bases sitting between them. Germline loops: CDR1 SQVTM, CDR2 ANQGSEA. In DNA form, the CDR3 reads TGCAGCGTTGCTCGACAGGACACCGGGGAGCTGTTTTTT. This gives the protein CSVARQDTGELFF.

The V call is TRBV20-1, the J call TRBJ2-5, with D possibly being TRBD1 or TRBD2 (7 bases each). This CDR3 has 13 residues. Germline CDR1 DFQATT, CDR2 SNEGSKA (reference sequence). Trimming removed 5 bases from V and 5 bases from J, with 15 bases in between. The CDR3 protein is CSAGLGQAETQYF. The CDR3 DNA reads as TGCAGTGCTGGACTAGGACAGGCGGAGACCCAGTACTTC.